This is a list of T cell receptor beta chains from one sample in a study of blood T cell repertoires in COVID-19. The repertoire was sequenced with immunoSEQ multiplex PCR; TCRdb's copy has only in-frame clones and lacks some. The sample holds 50,000 or so clones, about 83% seen once. Sequences were obtained from peripheral blood. Receptors were obtained from a woman over 75 with acute or convalescent COVID-19. The CDR3 runs from the conserved cysteine through the conserved F or W. Fields, in order: J gene, CDR3 length, clone size, D gene, V gene, CDR3 protein, CDR3 DNA. A D gene is named only where the DNA matches it firmly. Some rows have no size entry. The others give once, few or many, or a class for an expanded clone.

j_gene: TRBJ2-1
len: 15
abundance: -
d_gene: -
v_gene: TRBV11-1
CDR3aa: CASSLPGLKHNEQFF
CDR3nt: TGTGCCAGCAGCTTACCGGGACTGAAGCATAATGAGCAGTTCTTC

j_gene: TRBJ2-1
len: 15
abundance: -
d_gene: -
v_gene: TRBV10-3
CDR3aa: CAIAKPESSYNEQFF
CDR3nt: TGTGCCATCGCCAAGCCCGAGAGCTCCTACAATGAGCAGTTCTTC

j_gene: TRBJ2-1
len: 16
abundance: -
d_gene: TRBD2
v_gene: TRBV6-5
CDR3aa: CASSYPGLAGGNEQFF
CDR3nt: TGTGCCAGCAGTTACCCGGGACTAGCGGGAGGAAATGAGCAGTTCTTC

j_gene: TRBJ2-1
len: 15
abundance: -
d_gene: -
v_gene: TRBV27
CDR3aa: CASSYSDRVYNEQFF
CDR3nt: TGTGCCAGCAGTTACTCGGACAGAGTCTACAATGAGCAGTTCTTC

j_gene: TRBJ1-5
len: 13
abundance: once
d_gene: -
v_gene: TRBV2
CDR3aa: CASSQGMWQPQHF
CDR3nt: TGTGCCAGCAGCCAGGGAATGTGGCAGCCCCAGCATTTT

j_gene: TRBJ2-7
len: 17
abundance: -
d_gene: TRBD2
v_gene: TRBV19
CDR3aa: CASSSGSGGGISYEQYF
CDR3nt: TGTGCCAGTAGTAGCGGTAGCGGGGGGGGAATCTCCTACGAGCAGTACTTC

j_gene: TRBJ2-5
len: 11
abundance: -
d_gene: -
v_gene: TRBV6-5
CDR3aa: CASTGVETQYF
CDR3nt: TGTGCCAGCACAGGGGTAGAGACCCAGTACTTC

j_gene: TRBJ1-1
len: 13
abundance: -
d_gene: -
v_gene: TRBV12-3/TRBV12-4
CDR3aa: CASSLTANTEAFF
CDR3nt: TGTGCCAGCAGTTTGACAGCGAACACTGAAGCTTTCTTT

j_gene: TRBJ1-4
len: 16
abundance: -
d_gene: -
v_gene: TRBV3-1/TRBV3-2
CDR3aa: CASSQGQTATNEKLFF
CDR3nt: TGTGCCAGCAGCCAAGGACAGACTGCAACTAATGAAAAACTGTTTTTT

j_gene: TRBJ1-5
len: 16
abundance: once
d_gene: -
v_gene: TRBV7-3
CDR3aa: CASSPSGPVGNQPQHF
CDR3nt: TGTGCCAGCAGCCCCAGCGGTCCCGTCGGCAATCAGCCCCAGCATTTT

j_gene: TRBJ2-4
len: 15
abundance: -
d_gene: TRBD1
v_gene: TRBV15
CDR3aa: CATRPPGQGVNIQYF
CDR3nt: TGTGCCACCAGACCCCCGGGACAGGGCGTAAACATTCAGTACTTC